The rows below give T cell receptor beta chains drawn from one sample of a study of OX40 agonist ivuxolimab in advanced cancers. Repertoires were generated with immunoSEQ multiplex PCR, while TCRdb's copy carries only in-frame clones and drops some. The sample carries fewer than 80,000 clones, 80% to 90% recorded once. The sample in question was CD4+ or CD8+ T cells sorted from blood, obtained in a trial of the OX40 agonist ivuxolimab. These TCRs come from an adult with an advanced solid tumor such as melanoma, head and neck, liver or kidney cancer. The CDR3 runs from the conserved cysteine through the conserved F or W. A D gene is named only where the DNA matches it firmly. Some rows have no size entry. The others give once, few or many, or a class for an expanded clone.

J gene	V gene	D gene	clone size	CDR3 DNA	CDR3 protein
TRBJ1-2	TRBV5-4	NA	NA	TGTGCCAGCAGCTTGGCTGGCCAGTCCTATGGCTACACCTTC	CASSLAGQSYGYTF
TRBJ2-3	TRBV5-1	NA	NA	TGCGCCAGCAGCTTGGTGGGTACTACAGATACGCAGTATTTT	CASSLVGTTDTQYF
TRBJ1-2	TRBV6-5	NA	NA	TGTGCCAGCAGTTGGTCCAGGGACTATGGCTACACCTTC	CASSWSRDYGYTF
TRBJ2-2	TRBV5-1	NA	NA	TGCGCCAGCACAGGGTTGACCACCGGGGAGCTGTTTTTT	CASTGLTTGELFF
TRBJ2-1	TRBV6-5	NA	once	TGTGCCAGCAGGGGATTCCAGGACAATGAGCAGTTCTTC	CASRGFQDNEQFF
TRBJ2-5	TRBV5-1	NA	NA	TGCGCCAGCAGTTACGGGTCGGGAGAGACCCAGTACTTC	CASSYGSGETQYF
TRBJ2-5	TRBV5-4	NA	NA	TGTGCCAGCAGCTTGGGGACCCGGGGCGGGGAAGGGGAGACCCAGTACTTC	CASSLGTRGGEGETQYF
TRBJ2-3	TRBV9	NA	NA	TGTGCCAGCAGCGGGACTCCCATTCGCACAGATACGCAGTATTTT	CASSGTPIRTDTQYF
TRBJ1-3	TRBV18	TRBD1	NA	TGTGCCAGCTCACTTGGACAGGACAGCTCTGGAAACACCATATATTTT	CASSLGQDSSGNTIYF
TRBJ2-3	TRBV11-1	TRBD1	medium-sized	TGTGCCAGCAGCCGCGCCGGTGGACAGGGCGGAGCGGATACGCAGTATTTT	CASSRAGGQGGADTQYF
TRBJ1-6	TRBV2	NA	NA	TGTGCCAGCCTAAAAACTTATAATTCACCCCTCCACTTT	CASLKTYNSPLHF
TRBJ2-5	TRBV5-1	NA	NA	TGCGCCAGCAGCCCCCCGGGGGTCCACGAGAAGACCCAGTACTTC	CASSPPGVHEKTQYF
TRBJ2-1	TRBV13	NA	medium-sized	TGTGCCAGCAGCTCCCGGGCCTCTTACAATGAGCAGTTCTTC	CASSSRASYNEQFF
TRBJ1-6	TRBV6-1	NA	few	TGTGCCAGCCGAACAGGGCTTAATTCACCCCTCCACTTT	CASRTGLNSPLHF
TRBJ2-3	TRBV29-1	TRBD2	NA	TGCAGCGTTTCGACTAGCGGGGGGGAAGATACGCAGTATTTT	CSVSTSGGEDTQYF
TRBJ1-5	TRBV10-3	NA	few	TGTGCCATCAGTGATGGGGATCGGGGTCAGCCCCAGCATTTT	CAISDGDRGQPQHF
TRBJ1-2	TRBV6-5	TRBD1	NA	TGTGCCAGCAGCCGCCGCCGGACAGGGGGGTTTGGCTACACCTTC	CASSRRRTGGFGYTF
TRBJ1-3	TRBV18	NA	NA	TGTGCCAGCTTACCATGGGGGCCCACCTCTGGAAACACCATATATTTT	CASLPWGPTSGNTIYF